The entry that follows covers one TCR beta chain sequence. Its antigen is currently unknown. Other DNA sequences of this sample code for an identical CDR3. Assay: immunoSEQ multiplex PCR; the TCRdb copy retains only in-frame clones and omits some. The repertoire consists of 2 million to 2.5 million clones, with almost 96% occurring once and the leading ten covering approximately 0.13%. Those who donated, Caucasian adults without exception, all lived in Nashville, Tennessee. This record belongs to a study of shared clonotypes between healthy human individuals. General study findings and limits: Blood was the only sampled material, and tissue repertoires likely differ.

Germline CDR1 and CDR2: SNHLY and FYNNEI. The CDR3 has 14 amino acids. Trimming cost V 3 bases and J 2 bases, with 8 bases left between them. The chain carries TRBV2 and TRBJ1-5, with a possible D match to TRBD1 (5 bases). This TCR was sampled from a man aged 18 to 29 in good health. The sequenced material came from naive CD4+ T cells sorted from blood. Subset: CD45RA+ positively selected. The DNA for the CDR3 is TGTGCCAGCAGTGACAGGGTAGGCAATCAGCCCCAGCATTTT. Translation: CASSDRVGNQPQHF.